This TCR beta chain was sequenced during a study of blood T cell repertoires in COVID-19. The wider study: Acute-phase and convalescent COVID-19 samples originated in the United States, Italy and Spain. In each case, the material was cDNA or gDNA derived from T cells, B-cell-depleted T cells, or PBMCs.

Here immunoSEQ multiplex PCR was the method, and the copy in TCRdb shows in-frame clones only, minus some. The table lists more than 200,000 clones, 79% of them singletons, with approximately 4% in the top ten. CDR3 length: 13 residues. The germline gives CDR1 SGHRS, CDR2 YFSETQ. Trimming pared 0 bases from V and 5 bases from J, leaving 8 bases between. The TCR comes from a woman aged 40-49 years with active or convalescent COVID-19. V and J are TRBV5-1 and TRBJ2-5, with TRBD2 as a possible D gene (6 bases). The sample comprised peripheral blood. CDR3 amino acids: CASSLGLAETQYF. CDR3 DNA sequence: TGCGCCAGCAGCTTGGGCCTAGCGGAGACCCAGTACTTC.